The rows below give T cell receptor beta chains drawn from one sample of a study of CD8 T cells in Susac syndrome. TCRdb itself ran the immunoSEQ multiplex PCR reads through MiXCR, one entry per CDR3 protein. The data hold 150,000 to 200,000 distinct CDR3 sequences, with roughly 92% observed a single time. The sequenced sample was CD4+ T cells from PBMCs. The receptors here all came from a human donor with multiple sclerosis. The CDR3 runs from the conserved cysteine through the conserved F or W. A D gene is named only where the DNA matches it firmly. The listing skips clone size in some rows; elsewhere it reads once, few, many or a size class.

v_call: TRBV7-2
clone_size: .
d_call: .
j_call: TRBJ1-1
cdr3_aa: CASSPRDPNSGTEAFF
cdr3_nt: TGTGCCAGCAGCCCCCGGGACCCCAACTCAGGCACTGAAGCTTTCTTT

v_call: TRBV5-1
clone_size: .
d_call: TRBD1
j_call: TRBJ2-5
cdr3_aa: CASSGTTGGGTQYF
cdr3_nt: TGCGCCAGCAGCGGGACCACAGGGGGTGGGACCCAGTACTTC

v_call: TRBV11-2
clone_size: few
d_call: .
j_call: TRBJ2-5
cdr3_aa: CASSFPGTETQYF
cdr3_nt: TGTGCCAGCAGCTTTCCGGGGACGGAGACCCAGTACTTC

v_call: TRBV29-1
clone_size: .
d_call: .
j_call: TRBJ2-3
cdr3_aa: CSVKNQLDPTDTQYF
cdr3_nt: TGCAGCGTTAAAAATCAACTAGACCCCACAGATACGCAGTATTTT

v_call: TRBV29-1
clone_size: once
d_call: .
j_call: TRBJ2-3
cdr3_aa: CSVGGYGTGPDTQYF
cdr3_nt: TGCAGCGTCGGAGGGTATGGGACGGGGCCAGATACGCAGTATTTT

v_call: TRBV3-1
clone_size: .
d_call: .
j_call: TRBJ2-6
cdr3_aa: CASSQVLLTVSGANVLTF
cdr3_nt: TGTGCCAGCAGCCAAGTACTCCTGACGGTCTCTGGGGCCAACGTCCTGACTTTC

v_call: TRBV6-1
clone_size: .
d_call: .
j_call: TRBJ2-7
cdr3_aa: CASTGGGGRGSYEQYF
cdr3_nt: TGTGCCAGCACCGGTGGGGGAGGTAGAGGCTCCTACGAGCAGTACTTC

v_call: TRBV28
clone_size: .
d_call: .
j_call: TRBJ1-5
cdr3_aa: CASSLYKGRTSNQPQHF
cdr3_nt: TGTGCCAGCAGTTTATATAAGGGGCGGACTAGCAATCAGCCCCAGCATTTT

v_call: TRBV29-1
clone_size: .
d_call: TRBD2
j_call: TRBJ2-5
cdr3_aa: CSVVWTGGSQETQYF
cdr3_nt: TGCAGCGTTGTCTGGACGGGAGGATCACAAGAGACCCAGTACTTC

v_call: TRBV5-1
clone_size: .
d_call: .
j_call: TRBJ2-2
cdr3_aa: CASSGNGYGTGELFF
cdr3_nt: TGCGCCAGCAGCGGCAATGGGTATGGCACCGGGGAGCTGTTTTTT

v_call: TRBV10-3
clone_size: .
d_call: TRBD2
j_call: TRBJ2-6
cdr3_aa: CAIRMGLAGGGANVLTF
cdr3_nt: TGTGCCATCAGGATGGGACTAGCGGGAGGTGGGGCCAACGTCCTGACTTTC

v_call: TRBV6-1
clone_size: .
d_call: TRBD1
j_call: TRBJ1-5
cdr3_aa: CASSATGIGQPQHF
cdr3_nt: TGTGCCAGCAGTGCGACAGGGATCGGTCAGCCCCAGCATTTT

v_call: TRBV11-1
clone_size: .
d_call: TRBD2
j_call: TRBJ2-7
cdr3_aa: CASSFAGDDEQYF
cdr3_nt: TGTGCCAGCAGTTTCGCGGGAGACGACGAGCAGTACTTC

v_call: TRBV10-2
clone_size: once
d_call: .
j_call: TRBJ1-4
cdr3_aa: CASSDRGNEKLFF
cdr3_nt: TGCGCCAGCAGTGACAGGGGTAATGAAAAACTGTTTTTT

v_call: TRBV5-4
clone_size: once
d_call: TRBD2
j_call: TRBJ2-5
cdr3_aa: CASSPGGASGKETQYF
cdr3_nt: TGTGCCAGCAGCCCGGGTGGGGCTAGCGGGAAAGAGACCCAGTACTTC

v_call: TRBV10-3
clone_size: .
d_call: TRBD1
j_call: TRBJ2-6
cdr3_aa: CAISPLQGAGANVLTF
cdr3_nt: TGTGCCATCAGTCCTTTACAGGGGGCTGGGGCCAACGTCCTGACTTTC

v_call: TRBV14
clone_size: .
d_call: .
j_call: TRBJ2-1
cdr3_aa: CASSHGTVDRPYNEQFF
cdr3_nt: TGTGCCAGCAGCCACGGGACCGTGGACCGACCCTACAATGAGCAGTTCTTC

v_call: TRBV27
clone_size: .
d_call: .
j_call: TRBJ1-5
cdr3_aa: CASSLGGAGNQPQHF
cdr3_nt: TGTGCCAGCAGTTTAGGGGGGGCAGGTAATCAGCCCCAGCATTTT

v_call: TRBV19
clone_size: .
d_call: .
j_call: TRBJ2-5
cdr3_aa: CASSIAPGGFQETQYF
cdr3_nt: TGTGCCAGTAGTATAGCCCCGGGGGGCTTCCAAGAGACCCAGTACTTC

v_call: TRBV29-1
clone_size: few
d_call: .
j_call: TRBJ2-5
cdr3_aa: CSVEGSPQETQYF
cdr3_nt: TGCAGCGTTGAGGGCAGCCCCCAAGAGACCCAGTACTTC

v_call: TRBV5-4
clone_size: .
d_call: TRBD2
j_call: TRBJ2-7
cdr3_aa: CASSLGGLAGGYEQYF
cdr3_nt: TGTGCCAGCAGCTTGGGGGGACTAGCGGGAGGCTACGAGCAGTACTTC

v_call: TRBV11-2
clone_size: .
d_call: .
j_call: TRBJ1-1
cdr3_aa: CASSTAWGEAFF
cdr3_nt: TGTGCCAGCAGCACCGCCTGGGGGGAAGCTTTCTTT

v_call: TRBV11-1
clone_size: .
d_call: TRBD2
j_call: TRBJ2-3
cdr3_aa: CASSFSGDRTDTQYF
cdr3_nt: TGTGCCAGCAGTTTCAGCGGGGACCGCACAGATACGCAGTATTTT

v_call: TRBV2
clone_size: .
d_call: TRBD2
j_call: TRBJ2-7
cdr3_aa: CASSGLALHYEQYF
cdr3_nt: TGTGCCAGCAGCGGACTAGCCCTTCATTACGAGCAGTACTTC

v_call: TRBV6-5
clone_size: .
d_call: .
j_call: TRBJ1-4
cdr3_aa: CASSYWGPGTNEKLFF
cdr3_nt: TGTGCCAGCAGTTACTGGGGACCGGGCACTAATGAAAAACTGTTTTTT

v_call: TRBV20-1
clone_size: .
d_call: .
j_call: TRBJ2-3
cdr3_aa: CSARDPNTDTQYF
cdr3_nt: TGCAGTGCTAGAGATCCTAACACAGATACGCAGTATTTT

v_call: TRBV11-3
clone_size: .
d_call: .
j_call: TRBJ2-1
cdr3_aa: CASSLAEGYEQFF
cdr3_nt: TGTGCCAGCAGCTTAGCCGAGGGGTATGAGCAGTTCTTC

v_call: TRBV28
clone_size: .
d_call: TRBD1
j_call: TRBJ1-4
cdr3_aa: CASGGQGRNEKLFF
cdr3_nt: TGTGCCAGCGGGGGACAGGGTCGAAATGAAAAACTGTTTTTT

v_call: TRBV20-1
clone_size: .
d_call: .
j_call: TRBJ1-3
cdr3_aa: CSARDGHGGNTIYF
cdr3_nt: TGCAGTGCTAGGGACGGACATGGTGGAAACACCATATATTTT

v_call: TRBV10-2
clone_size: once
d_call: .
j_call: TRBJ2-5
cdr3_aa: CASNPGRGLPMETQYF
cdr3_nt: TGCGCCAGCAATCCGGGCAGAGGCCTGCCAATGGAGACCCAGTACTTC

v_call: TRBV28
clone_size: .
d_call: .
j_call: TRBJ2-6
cdr3_aa: CASSFSRAGANVLTF
cdr3_nt: TGTGCCAGCAGTTTCTCCAGGGCTGGGGCCAACGTCCTGACTTTC

v_call: TRBV6-1
clone_size: .
d_call: .
j_call: TRBJ1-4
cdr3_aa: CASSGSGAGNEKLFF
cdr3_nt: TGTGCCAGCAGCGGCAGTGGGGCTGGTAATGAAAAACTGTTTTTT

v_call: TRBV24-1
clone_size: .
d_call: .
j_call: TRBJ2-3
cdr3_aa: CATAPRGRGTDTQYF
cdr3_nt: TGTGCCACCGCCCCCCGAGGAAGGGGCACAGATACGCAGTATTTT

v_call: TRBV2
clone_size: .
d_call: .
j_call: TRBJ2-5
cdr3_aa: CATKSRGSGTQSGTQYF
cdr3_nt: TGTGCCACCAAATCCAGGGGAAGCGGGACCCAGAGCGGGACCCAGTACTTC